This TCR beta chain was obtained from a study of T cell responses to AZD1222 COVID-19 vaccine. Sequenced by immunoSEQ multiplex PCR; TCRdb stores in-frame clones only, minus some. The repertoire includes under 200,000 clones, about 90% of them detected once, and around 2.5% sits in the top ten. Study results and limitations: Females outnumbered males among donors, who were mostly white British; clonal diversity was possibly underestimated. Spike-specific TCRs gained breadth and depth after people received two AZD1222 doses. Baseline seropositivity occurred in only a handful of AZD1222 recipients. Epitopes outside B.1.351 and B.1.1.7 mutated regions reportedly drew nearly half of spike TCRs.

As for this clone: Antigen: not known.

Between the trimmed V and J ends, which lost 3 bases and 7 bases, there was a span of 13 bases. This CDR3 has 15 amino acids. Per germline, CDR1 MNHEY and CDR2 SMNVEV (reference sequence). The material sequenced was peripheral blood, taken on day 0 of MenACWY control vaccination. The chain uses TRBV27 and TRBJ1-6; D is uncertain. The sequence came from an adult in good health. The CDR3 loop is CASSFTDHGNSPLHF. The CDR3 DNA reads TGTGCCAGCAGTTTCACGGACCACGGGAATTCACCCCTCCACTTT.